This is a list of T cell receptor beta chains from one sample in a study of T cell responses to AZD1222 COVID-19 vaccine. The data were produced by immunoSEQ multiplex PCR, yet TCRdb's version contains in-frame clones alone and is incomplete. The table shows just over 95,000 clones, with roughly nine tenths occurring only once. Material: peripheral blood, obtained on day 0 of AZD1222 vaccination. The receptor source for this set is an adult in good health. Both conserved end residues are part of each CDR3. D genes are given only for firm matches. For some rows the clone size is stated as once, few or many, or as a class when expanded; others skip it.

TRBV20-1,NA,TRBD2,TRBJ2-7,TGCAGTGCTAGTAAGGGGCTAGCGGGCCAGGGGGAGCAGTACTTC,CSASKGLAGQGEQYF
TRBV18,NA,TRBD1,TRBJ2-1,TGTGCCAGCTCACCACCTGAAACAGGGGGACTCAATGAGCAGTTCTTC,CASSPPETGGLNEQFF
TRBV7-2,NA,NA,TRBJ2-1,TGTGCCAGCAGCTTTTTAGCCCTCTTTAGGGACAATGAGCAGTTCTTC,CASSFLALFRDNEQFF
TRBV28,NA,NA,TRBJ2-3,TGTGCCAGCAGTTTATCTAGATACACAGATACGCAGTATTTT,CASSLSRYTDTQYF
TRBV7-2,NA,NA,TRBJ1-6,TGTGCCAGCAGCTCCAGGGGACGCTCCTATAATTCACCCCTCCACTTT,CASSSRGRSYNSPLHF
TRBV27,NA,NA,TRBJ2-7,TGTGCCAGCAGTTTAGGTCAGGGAGTCTACGAGCAGTACTTC,CASSLGQGVYEQYF
TRBV15,NA,NA,TRBJ2-1,TGTGCCACCAGCAGAGATGGCAATGAGCAGTTCTTC,CATSRDGNEQFF
TRBV24-1,NA,NA,TRBJ1-5,TGTGCCACCAGTGAAAATTATAGCAATCAGCCCCAGCATTTT,CATSENYSNQPQHF
TRBV4-1,NA,NA,TRBJ1-4,TGCGCCAGCAGCCGGTCAGGCGCAACTAATGAAAAACTGTTTTTT,CASSRSGATNEKLFF
TRBV5-1,NA,NA,TRBJ2-2,TGCGCCAGCAGCGGATTGACCGCAGGGGCTAGCGGGGAGCTGTTTTTT,CASSGLTAGASGELFF
TRBV5-1,NA,TRBD1,TRBJ1-2,TGCGCCAGCAGCTTGCGGGACAGGGGGGTCGAGGCTAACTATGGCTACACCTTC,CASSLRDRGVEANYGYTF
TRBV15,few,TRBD1,TRBJ2-7,TGTGCCACCAGCAGACGGGACAGGGGCTACGAGCAGTACTTC,CATSRRDRGYEQYF
TRBV27,NA,NA,TRBJ1-4,TGTGCCAGCAGTTTAGGCGCGAGCGGAGAAAAACTGTTTTTT,CASSLGASGEKLFF
TRBV21-1,once,NA,TRBJ1-5,TGTGCCAGCAGGGGACGAAATCAGCCCCAGCATTTT,CASRGRNQPQHF
TRBV2,NA,TRBD1,TRBJ1-5,TGTGCCAGCAGTGAGGACAGGGGTAGCAATCAGCCCCAGCATTTT,CASSEDRGSNQPQHF
TRBV20-1,NA,NA,TRBJ2-5,TGCAGTGGTCTCCAAGAGACCCAGTACTTC,CSGLQETQYF
TRBV25-1,once,TRBD1,TRBJ1-2,TGTGCCAGCAGTGGGGGTCCCGGACAGGGAAAGTATGGCTACACCTTC,CASSGGPGQGKYGYTF
TRBV30,NA,NA,TRBJ1-5,TGTGCCTGGAGTGTACAGTCGGATCAGCCCCAGCATTTT,CAWSVQSDQPQHF
TRBV2,NA,NA,TRBJ1-2,TGTGCCAGCAGTGAAACAGGGAGTAACTATGGCTACACCTTC,CASSETGSNYGYTF
TRBV29-1,NA,NA,TRBJ1-1,TGCAGCGTTGCATGGGCCCTAGGTGAAGCTTTCTTT,CSVAWALGEAFF
TRBV30,NA,NA,TRBJ2-5,TGTGCCTGGAGTGTACCTCGTGAGACCCAGTACTTC,CAWSVPRETQYF
TRBV5-1,NA,NA,TRBJ1-5,TGCGCCAGCAGCTTGGAGGGTTATCAGCCCCAGCATTTT,CASSLEGYQPQHF
TRBV13,NA,NA,TRBJ1-6,TGTGCCAGCAGACCCGGACAGAATCCTTCACCCCTCCACTTT,CASRPGQNPSPLHF
TRBV28,NA,NA,TRBJ1-4,TGTGCCAGCAGTGACGGACAGATTAATGAAAAACTGTTTTTT,CASSDGQINEKLFF
TRBV4-1,NA,NA,TRBJ1-2,TGCGCCAGCAGCCCTTCCGAGACAGTTAACTATGGCTACACCTTC,CASSPSETVNYGYTF
TRBV11-2,NA,TRBD2,TRBJ2-2,TGTGCCAGCAGCTTCGGCACTAGCGGGGGATGGGCCGGGGAGCTGTTTTTT,CASSFGTSGGWAGELFF
TRBV7-9,NA,NA,TRBJ1-1,TGTGCCAGCAGCTTAGGAATCACATTGAACACTGAAGCTTTCTTT,CASSLGITLNTEAFF
TRBV7-8,NA,TRBD1,TRBJ1-6,TGTGCCAGCAGCTTAGAGCGGGGACAGGGCCTTACACCCCTCCACTTT,CASSLERGQGLTPLHF
TRBV12-3/TRBV12-4,NA,NA,TRBJ2-7,TGTGCCAGCAGTTTTCTGTTGGGTGACGAGCAGTACTTC,CASSFLLGDEQYF
TRBV3-1/TRBV3-2,NA,TRBD1,TRBJ2-5,TGTGCCAGCAGCCAAGGCCGGACAGGGGGTCAAGAGACCCAGTACTTC,CASSQGRTGGQETQYF
TRBV5-1,NA,NA,TRBJ1-1,TGCGCCAGCAGCTTGTTAGGGGACACTGAAGCTTTCTTT,CASSLLGDTEAFF
TRBV20-1,once,NA,TRBJ1-2,TGCAGTGCTAGAGATTTTCATGGCTACACCTTC,CSARDFHGYTF
TRBV7-2,NA,TRBD2,TRBJ2-3,TGTGCCAGCAGCTCGGGACTAGCGGGGGGGGCGCGGGATACGCAGTATTTT,CASSSGLAGGARDTQYF
TRBV2,once,NA,TRBJ1-1,TGTGCCAGCAGTCTCCAGGGTTCTGTTTCAGCTTTCTTT,CASSLQGSVSAFF
TRBV7-3,NA,NA,TRBJ2-2,TGTGCCAGCAGCTTAGCCCAGGGGGGCGGGGAGCTGTTTTTT,CASSLAQGGGELFF
TRBV13,NA,TRBD2,TRBJ2-3,TGTGCCAGCAGCTTTAGCGGGGGGGCCCCAGATACGCAGTATTTT,CASSFSGGAPDTQYF
TRBV4-1,NA,TRBD2,TRBJ2-7,TGCGCCAGCAGTCTTAGCGGGGGCCCCTACGAGCAGTACTTC,CASSLSGGPYEQYF
TRBV29-1,NA,TRBD1,TRBJ1-6,TGCAGCCATTCACACACCGGGACAGGGGGAAGGGCCCTCCACTTT,CSHSHTGTGGRALHF
TRBV2,NA,TRBD2,TRBJ2-2,TGTGCCAGCAGTGGGGAGGGACCCCCGTGGGGGGAGCTGTTTTTT,CASSGEGPPWGELFF
TRBV4-1,NA,TRBD1,TRBJ2-7,TGCGCCAGCAGCCGGAGTCAGGGGGCCCACTACTACGAGCAGTACTTC,CASSRSQGAHYYEQYF
TRBV4-1,NA,NA,TRBJ1-2,TGCGCCAGCAGCCAAGCGACTGGGAGGGTAGGGTATGGCTACACCTTC,CASSQATGRVGYGYTF
TRBV3-1/TRBV3-2,NA,TRBD2,TRBJ2-1,TGTGCCAGCAGTCCTCACCTAGCGGGGGTCTCGGATGAGCAGTTCTTC,CASSPHLAGVSDEQFF
TRBV30,once,NA,TRBJ1-1,TGTGCCTGGAGTGGACAGTTCTGGGGTGAAGCTTTCTTT,CAWSGQFWGEAFF
TRBV7-2,once,NA,TRBJ1-1,TGTGCCAGCAGGGAGGGGGGATTCATGAACACTGAAGCTTTCTTT,CASREGGFMNTEAFF
TRBV6-5,NA,NA,TRBJ2-7,TGTGCCAGCAGGATTCTGACAGGAACGGGCGAGCAGTACTTC,CASRILTGTGEQYF
TRBV15,NA,TRBD2,TRBJ2-5,TGTGCCACCAGCAGACCCGGGGCTAGCGGGGGGGCGGAGACCCAGTACTTC,CATSRPGASGGAETQYF
TRBV7-8,NA,TRBD2,TRBJ2-2,TGTGCCAGCAGCTTTCAGCGGGGGGGGAACACCGGGGAGCTGTTTTTT,CASSFQRGGNTGELFF
TRBV4-1,NA,TRBD2,TRBJ2-5,TGCGCCAGCAGCCATCTGGCTAGCGGGGGGCCCACCCAAGAGACCCAGTACTTC,CASSHLASGGPTQETQYF
TRBV7-2,NA,NA,TRBJ2-7,TGTGCCAGCAGCCCGGACCAACTCTACGAGCAGTACTTC,CASSPDQLYEQYF
TRBV28,NA,NA,TRBJ2-5,TGTGCCAGCAGTCTTCAAGAGACCCAGTACTTC,CASSLQETQYF
TRBV24-1,NA,NA,TRBJ1-3,TGTGCCACCAGTGACCCCTCGGGGGGACCCTCTGGAAACACCATATATTTT,CATSDPSGGPSGNTIYF
TRBV27,NA,NA,TRBJ2-7,TGTGCCAGCAGTTTGGAGAGGGGCGCCTACGAGCAGTACTTC,CASSLERGAYEQYF
TRBV7-9,NA,TRBD1,TRBJ1-1,TGTGCCAGCAGCAATTACCGGGACAGGGAGGGCACTGAAGCTTTCTTT,CASSNYRDREGTEAFF
TRBV5-1,NA,NA,TRBJ1-4,TGCGCCAGCAGCCCGAGGGTAACTAATGAAAAACTGTTTTTT,CASSPRVTNEKLFF